This T cell receptor beta chain was sequenced in a study of shared clonotypes between healthy human individuals (TCRdb year 2020). Study-wide context: A couple of women and three men aged 18 to 49 years were included in the cohort. Libraries were prepared and TCR repertoires were sequenced by different laboratories using diverse techniques, in order to increase sequencing depth and limit assay-specific biases. Each donor's leukapheresis produced roughly between roughly 0.94 and 9.5 billion PBMCs. For each donor, CD4 naive and CD4 memory were each given three plates, CD8 naive was given two plates, and CD8 memory was given one plate. The study deeply sequenced blood TCR repertoires of five healthy adults to estimate repertoire size and the extent of clonotype sharing between individuals. Broader findings and caveats from the paper: Sampling was restricted to blood, and TCR repertoires in tissues likely differ from the TCR repertoires found in blood. Incomplete sequencing was indicated by rarefaction of sorted-subset datasets, despite the large sequencing depth. Sharing across several donors was observed for 5% to 6.5% of naive CD4, 3.5% of naive CD8, 2.3% of memory CD4, and roughly 0.4% of memory CD8 clonotypes. Compared with non-shared clonotypes, clonotypes shared by all four sorted-subset donors had higher generation probabilities. Based on pairwise subsampling, the degree of clonotype sharing among donors was expected to be affected by sequencing depth. Because the study included only a small number of donors, the genetic and exposure-history diversity represented was limited. Estimated clonotype richness was generally larger for naive than for memory subsets.

From cysteine to phenylalanine, the CDR3 is 14 amino acids long. The kept DNA is CDR3 alone, 42 bases in frame from the first base. Looking up the germline V gene yields CDR1 SQVTM and CDR2 ANQGSEA. The V end loses 1 base and the J end loses 4 bases, and a stretch of 10 bases separates them. The donors were healthy, HIV-negative adults who had no recently reported acute infections or vaccinations. Only Caucasian adults living in Nashville, Tennessee, USA were represented among the donors. CD4+ T cells were enriched by magnetic negative selection; naive cells were then positively selected on CD45RA, and the negative fraction formed the memory subset. After blood collection by leukapheresis, PBMCs were isolated using Ficoll-Histopaque density gradient centrifugation and then cryopreserved in the vapor phase of liquid nitrogen. Analytical flow cytometry was used to check the purity and quantity of each magnetically sorted T cell population. From each sorted fraction, genomic DNA was isolated and quantified by UV absorbance on a Nanodrop 2000c.

Using the deep immunoSEQ assay, TCR CDR3 regions were amplified from genomic DNA by multiplex PCR. Genomic DNA extracted from each cell subset was distributed evenly over all wells of several immunoSEQ 96-well plates, and each plate served as one replicate. For sorted subsets, each replicate PCR was loaded with 200 ng genomic DNA, equivalent to 30,000 or so T cell genomes. The purified libraries were quantified using a Qubit 3.0 fluorometer, sized with a Bioanalyzer 2100, and then quantified again using the KAPA Library Quantification kit. A separate single-read 150-cycle Illumina NextSeq 550 flow cell was used to sequence each immunoSEQ 96-well plate. The authors processed their data as follows. The immunoSEQ output contained only junctional sequences without quality scores, so filtering could not match that applied to full-length reads. To assign V/J genes and CDR3, sequences were annotated using PyIR, a Python wrapper for IgBLAST v1.9, with IMGT germline references. Any read was removed if the V/J assignment was weak (E-value above 1e-6), the CDR3 was missing, or the read contained stop codons, out-of-frame junctions, or ambiguous translated residues. V3J clonotypes were defined as sequences sharing the same inferred V gene, J gene, and CDR3 amino acid sequence. Percentage overlap between repertoires was calculated by dividing the number of shared unique clonotypes by the size of the smaller repertoire. Repertoire richness was assessed with RTK rarefaction, the Chao1 estimator, and Recon v2.1 estimates of unobserved clonotypes. Generation probabilities for all TCRbeta clonotypes obtained by the gDNA method from a few donors were computed using OLGA. TCRdb obtained this table from immuneACCESS and retained in-frame rearrangements with V and J assigned. These tables miss some clones; where compared with another copy, unresolved V genes account for less than half of the shortfall, and the remainder is unexplained. The V and J calls and clone size come from that table; D and trimming were worked out from the DNA. Here the sample has 2 million to 2.5 million clones; approximately 93% occur a single time. About 0.37% of the sample is taken by the ten largest.

For this clone: Which antigen it targets is not known. Within one base of it there is no much larger clone, and no base qualities were kept.

The V and J genes are TRBV29-1 and TRBJ2-2; the D gene remains uncertain. This sequence originates from a man aged 18 to 29 in good health. Some clones in this sample may be carry-over from other donors' samples. Material: naive CD4+ T cells from PBMCs. The sample's cell subset or site label, decoded: CD45RA+ positively selected. DNA sequence: TGCAGCGTTGAAGGGACGGCCGGCACCGGGGAGCTGTTTTTT. It specifies CSVEGTAGTGELFF.